The clone carrying this T cell receptor beta chain was recorded a few times. Its target is unknown. Looked up from germline, CDR1 is SEHNR and CDR2 is FQNEAQ (reference sequence). Trimming pared 2 bases from V and 2 bases from J, leaving 10 bases between. The CDR3 extends over 14 amino acids. It was with 60 Vbeta and 13 Jbeta primers that the PCR ran. Sequencing used immunoSEQ multiplex PCR; TCRdb keeps in-frame clones, though not all of them. The sample yields roughly 220,000 clones, approximately 70% seen once. This specimen comes from a study of cytomegalovirus exposure and HLA in healthy donors. General observations from the study: In vitro experiments confirmed that a few CMV-associated chains were specific for CMV antigens. Later analysis associated a missense DCLRE1C variant with TCR beta V- and J-gene trimming.

Sequencing input: PBMCs. The genes are TRBV7-9 and TRBJ2-7; TRBD1 might be the D (5 bases). This receptor was taken from a woman aged 25-40 years in good health and CMV-seronegative. CDR3 coding DNA: TGTGCCAGCAGCTTACCAGGGTCCCCCTACGAGCAGTACTTC. Amino acids: CASSLPGSPYEQYF.